These T cell receptor beta chains were read from a single sample in a study of response to subunit inactivated influenza vaccine. In TCRdb, the RT-PCR reads were re-called with MiXCR into one record per CDR3 protein. The data show roughly 570,000 distinct CDR3 sequences, with approximately 14% seen just once and 8.5% to 14% held by the top ten. Sequences were derived from PBMCs from blood, sampled approximately 12 days after vaccination. The source of these receptors is a man aged 45 to 65 who received an inactivated influenza vaccine. Each CDR3 is given with its conserved first and last residue.

v_gene	j_gene	CDR3aa
TRBV18	TRBJ2-5	CASSPQRTSESETQYF
TRBV4-1	TRBJ1-1	CASRKATGGAHRSNTEAFF
TRBV5-1	TRBJ2-7	CASSLVGTADEQYF
TRBV7-9	TRBJ2-2	CASDPVLATGELFF
TRBV10-3	TRBJ2-7	CAISERPGYEQYF
TRBV15	TRBJ2-7	CATSRGFGYEQYF
TRBV29-1	TRBJ2-5	CSVLDGAQTQYF
TRBV7-6	TRBJ1-1	CASSLDSGDTEAFF
TRBV5-6	TRBJ2-3	CASTFGTGLAGLSTDTQYF
TRBV11-3	TRBJ1-1	CASSLVGRGQYTEAFF
TRBV7-2	TRBJ2-2	CASSLELMAGELFF
TRBV2	TRBJ2-7	CASIVDRASSYEQYF
TRBV14	TRBJ2-3	CASSRVAGYPTDTQYF
TRBV28	TRBJ2-5	CASRGAGGGTQYF
TRBV12-3/TRBV12-4	TRBJ2-7	CASSGYGFSYEQYF
TRBV10-3	TRBJ2-5	CAISERGGEIQYF
TRBV5-1	TRBJ2-2	CASSGTGLGGELFF
TRBV10-3	TRBJ2-3	CAISKGTGTSTDTQYF
TRBV29-1	TRBJ2-3	CSGSETDTQYF
TRBV7-3	TRBJ2-3	CASSLLGGGRASTDTQYF
TRBV7-9	TRBJ1-2	CASSLVAWGRGVEGYTF
TRBV23-1	TRBJ2-1	CASSQSTPWAYTNNEQFF
TRBV29-1	TRBJ2-5	CSAPGLPYQETQYF
TRBV2	TRBJ2-1	CASSERASGSGGEQFF
TRBV3-1	TRBJ2-1	CASSQGAGIRTYNEQFF
TRBV5-1	TRBJ2-5	CASSFPRTGETQYF
TRBV27	TRBJ2-7	CASSLSPGTLTYEQYF
TRBV4-3	TRBJ2-7	CASSQEGLAGFEQYF
TRBV12-3/TRBV12-4	TRBJ1-2	CASSFRVNYGYTF
TRBV6-1	TRBJ1-1	CASSAPRGGLNTEAFF
TRBV20-1	TRBJ2-1	CSARSGLRWNEQFF
TRBV20-1	TRBJ2-3	CSAHLLGTDTQYF
TRBV5-1	TRBJ2-1	CASSSRTSGRHYNEQFF